The clone carrying this T cell receptor (beta chain) was found a few times. Its cognate antigen is unknown. Every isolated RNA sample was fully reverse transcribed, so sequencing captured expressed TCRB transcripts. About 3.57 million reads were obtained on average from naive, central memory and regulatory T cell samples. Produced via immunoSEQ multiplex PCR; TCRdb's table is partial and in-frame only. This sample has a few hundred thousand clones, with roughly an eighth found just once. This entry comes from a study of beta chain features in type 1 diabetes. Findings of the study overall: The study found fewer insertions and more deletions at VDJ junctions in type 1 diabetes patients. For Type 1 diabetes patients, all four CD4+ subsets carried TCRB CDR3s that were moderately but significantly shorter. Cells with high TCR expression could be over-represented when cDNA is sequenced.

The CDR3 contains 16 residues. The V segment lost 0 bases and the J segment 5 bases; nucleotides outside the gene matches: 7. Germline assignment: CDR1 LGHNA and CDR2 YNFKEQ. The material sequenced was naive CD4+ T cells from blood. The sequence derives from a woman between 18 and 30 years old with type 1 diabetes. The chain employs TRBV4-2 and TRBJ2-5; 9 bases are shared with TRBD1. The CDR3 loop is CASSQENRGLSETQYF. The CDR3 DNA reads TGTGCCAGCAGCCAAGAGAACAGGGGGCTCTCGGAGACCCAGTACTTC.